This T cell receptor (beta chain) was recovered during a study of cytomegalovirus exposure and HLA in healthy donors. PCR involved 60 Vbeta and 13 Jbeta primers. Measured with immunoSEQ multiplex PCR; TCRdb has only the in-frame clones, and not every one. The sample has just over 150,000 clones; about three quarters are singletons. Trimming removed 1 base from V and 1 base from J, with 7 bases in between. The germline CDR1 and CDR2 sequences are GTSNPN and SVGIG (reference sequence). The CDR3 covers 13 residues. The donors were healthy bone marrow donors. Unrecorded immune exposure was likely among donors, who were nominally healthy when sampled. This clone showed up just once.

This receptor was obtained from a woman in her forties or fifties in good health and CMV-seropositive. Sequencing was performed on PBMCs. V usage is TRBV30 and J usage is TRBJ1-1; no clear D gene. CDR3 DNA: TGTGCCTGGAGTGGGCAACCGAACACTGAAGCTTTCTTT. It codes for CAWSGQPNTEAFF. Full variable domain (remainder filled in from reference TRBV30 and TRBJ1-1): SQTIHQWPATLVQPVGSPLSLECTVEGTSNPNLYWYRQAAGRGLQLLFYSVGIGQISSEVPQNLSASRPQDRQFILSSKKLLLSDSGFYLCAWSGQPNTEAFFGQGTRLTVV.